This T cell receptor beta chain came from a study of prognosis after radiotherapy for stage I lung cancer (dated by TCRdb to the early 2020s). Notes on the research overall: Between April 2018 and early 2019, about 20 patients with stage I NSCLC were enrolled in Nanjing, China. Over twelve of the patients were found to have newly diagnosed primary stage I lung tumors, and several were living with oligometastatic NSCLC after surgical resection of the primary tumor. All patients were considered medically inoperable, owing to comorbidities in about 13 and refusal of surgery in about seven. The cohort was made up of 13 men and a handful of women, with a median age of roughly 74 years and an age range of 53 to 84 years. Tumor histology was squamous cell carcinoma in 7 or 8 patients and adenocarcinoma in twelve. Using image-guided IMRT or VMAT, SBRT was delivered in 3 to 5 fractions at a biologically effective dose of at least 100 Gy. In every patient, SBRT was given without any concurrent therapy. About 20% of the 19 patients developed distant metastases after SBRT, at a median of roughly seven months; the other 15 showed no significant progression. Peripheral blood TCR beta repertoires were profiled in stage I NSCLC patients before and after stereotactic body radiotherapy, and the repertoires were related to distant failure. The study took one blood sample before SBRT and one after SBRT from each of approximately 19 patients and sequenced all 40 or so samples. The full study reports these points: Whether the expanded TCR clones were tumor-specific was not determined. Differences by metastasis status were reportedly seen in TRBV and TRBJ usage frequencies, involving two V genes at baseline and, after SBRT, nine or ten V genes and two J genes. The study was limited by the small cohort and short follow-up, and independent validation of the study findings is required. Unique TCR clone counts fell after SBRT (median 10,088 before versus roughly 6,200 after; Wilcoxon paired P=0.011). No adjustment for multiple comparisons was applied to any of the reported P values. Post-SBRT Shannon entropy and its change from baseline were lower in patients who developed distant metastases; baseline Shannon entropy was not associated with metastases.

All patients had node-negative disease on CT and PET/CT, and none had a history of other malignancies or had previously received chemotherapy or radiotherapy. Six milliliters of peripheral venous blood were drawn into EDTA tubes at each of two time points. Ficoll-Paque Plus density-gradient centrifugation was used to isolate PBMCs. Samples were stored at -80°C immediately after collection until analysis. Two rounds of multiplex PCR were used to amplify the TCR beta CDR3 region from genomic DNA. In the first round of PCR, primers specific to each TRBV and TRBJ gene were used, and the primer sequences are filed in Chinese patent CN105087789A. The second PCR round used universal primers. The Roche High Pure PCR Template Preparation Kit was used to extract genomic DNA from frozen PBMCs. Libraries were sequenced paired-end with 151 bp reads on an Illumina HiSeq 3000. As for how the authors treated the data: Raw reads lacking the multiplex PCR primer sequences were removed with CutAdapt. High-quality paired reads were merged into contigs with PEAR. By aligning each contig to reference sequences, MiXCR assigned the TRB V, D and J gene segments to that contig. To remove sequencing errors, CDR3 sequences were clustered according to base quality and sequence similarity. Shannon entropy normalized by the natural log of productive TCR sequence number was used as the measure of diversity. Clonality was defined as one minus Shannon entropy divided by the natural log of the number of unique clonotypes. The Youden index of ROC curves was used to select progression-free survival cut-offs for repertoire metrics, and analyses were performed in R 3.5.3. Starting from the raw public reads, TCRdb applied fastp trimming at Q25, assembled clones with MiXCR and retained in-frame beta chains. A single entry per CDR3 protein holds the most common genes and DNA from its merged rows. TCRdb assigned the V and J calls; the authors' analysis was not used. The sample table contains about 18,000 distinct CDR3 sequences; only one count was recorded for 25% to 30% of them. The leading ten clones occupy roughly 31% of the sample.

The germline V gene yields SGHTA for CDR1 and FQGNSA for CDR2. Relative to germline, V is missing 5 bases and J is missing 7 bases, with 12 bases of the junction outside any gene match. CDR3 length: 15 amino acids, cysteine to phenylalanine. Left in the record is the CDR3 DNA by itself, 45 bases read in frame from the first base. Ten or more counts support this clonotype. What antigen it recognizes has not been identified. The sample holds no much larger clone one base away, and base qualities are not on file. The clonotype originates from a donor aged 50 or older with non-small cell lung cancer. This chain is built from TRBV7-2 and TRBJ2-5; 8 nucleotides in the junction match TRBD1. Sequences were derived from PBMCs, sampled before or after stereotactic body radiation therapy (not recorded which). The CDR3: CASSPQQGATGTQYF. The DNA is TGTGCCAGCAGCCCCCAGCAGGGGGCGACGGGGACCCAGTACTTC.